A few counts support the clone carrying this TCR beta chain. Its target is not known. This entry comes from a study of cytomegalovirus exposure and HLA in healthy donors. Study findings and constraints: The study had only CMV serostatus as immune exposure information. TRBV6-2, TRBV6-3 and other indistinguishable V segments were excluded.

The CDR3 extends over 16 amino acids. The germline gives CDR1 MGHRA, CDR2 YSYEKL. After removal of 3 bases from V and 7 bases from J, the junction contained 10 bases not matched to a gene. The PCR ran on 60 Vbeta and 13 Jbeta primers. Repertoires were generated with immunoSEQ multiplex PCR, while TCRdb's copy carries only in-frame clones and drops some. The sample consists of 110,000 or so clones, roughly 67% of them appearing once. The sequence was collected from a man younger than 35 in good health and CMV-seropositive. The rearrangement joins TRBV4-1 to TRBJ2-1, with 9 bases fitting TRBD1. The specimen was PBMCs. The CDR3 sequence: CASSQGTGTLLNEQFF. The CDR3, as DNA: TGCGCCAGCAGCCAGGGGACAGGGACCCTTCTAAATGAGCAGTTCTTC.